This T cell receptor beta chain came from a study of OX40 agonist ivuxolimab in advanced cancers. Produced via immunoSEQ multiplex PCR; TCRdb's table is partial and in-frame only. This repertoire shows some 64,000 clones, about 88% found once; its top ten account for 0.67%. This sequence was found in an adult with an advanced solid tumor such as melanoma, head and neck, liver or kidney cancer. Here the sequenced sample was CD4+ or CD8+ T cells sorted from blood, taken in a trial of the OX40 agonist ivuxolimab.

CDR3 coding DNA: TGTGCCAGCAGCTTACAGGGGGCTGGTACTGAAGCTTTCTTT. Translating gives CASSLQGAGTEAFF. The rearrangement links TRBV11-2 to TRBJ1-1; 8 nucleotides align to TRBD1. Per germline, CDR1 SGHAT and CDR2 FQNNGV. J was trimmed by 5 bases and V by 2 bases; bases with no gene match: 4. There are 14 residues in the CDR3.